Described below is a single T cell receptor (beta chain) sequence and its context. This specimen comes from a study of tumor and adjacent non-tumor tissue in lung cancer. The template was RNA from unsorted bulk tissue. More than 3 cm separated this lung sample from the edge of the tumor. A modified ARM-PCR protocol with three rounds of nested PCR amplified TCRbeta. TCRdb reanalysed the multiplex PCR reads using MiXCR and keeps one entry per CDR3 protein. The sample has tens of thousands of distinct CDR3 sequences, 80% to 90% seen once. The CDR3 has 17 amino acids. Germline CDR1 and CDR2: SGHNT and YYREEE (reference sequence). V lost 4 bases and J lost 9; bases outside the gene matches: 19.

The receptor was derived from a man aged 55 to 70 with non-small cell lung cancer. The gene calls are TRBV5-4 and TRBJ2-1; 7 bases map to TRBD2. Sequenced material: distant non-tumor lung tissue. DNA of the CDR3: TGTGCCAGCAGCCACCCCCTCGGGGAGGGCCCCCGGAGTGAGCAGTTCTTC. Its protein is CASSHPLGEGPRSEQFF.